This TCR beta chain was profiled in a study of cytomegalovirus exposure and HLA in healthy donors. The overall study: The same platform was used for the 120 or so validation repertoires as for the 666 first-cohort repertoires, as reported in a later analysis.

On this clone: The antigen remains undetermined.

Study-wide points: According to the study, around 180 TCR beta chains were cytomegalovirus-associated. Subsequent analysis revealed that first-cohort TCR clusters tended to co-occur in the 95 to 150 validation repertoires.

The data were produced by immunoSEQ multiplex PCR, yet TCRdb's version contains in-frame clones alone and is incomplete. The data contain about 44,000 clones, more than 85% of them singletons. V was cut by 2 bases and J by 10 bases, with 12 bases left in between. Germline V gene data show CDR1 as SGHTA and CDR2 as FQGTGA. The CDR3 consists of 13 residues. The specimen sequenced was PBMCs. The clonotype was recovered from a woman between 18 and 29 years old in good health and CMV-seronegative. V gene TRBV7-3 combines with J gene TRBJ2-1; no clear D. This CDR3 is CASSLDISQEQFF. In DNA, the CDR3 is TGTGCCAGCAGCTTAGACATCTCTCAGGAGCAGTTCTTC.